Presented here are 5 T cell receptor beta chains from one specimen sequenced in a study of response to subunit inactivated influenza vaccine. Using its own MiXCR run on the RT-PCR reads, TCRdb lists one record per CDR3 protein. Seen here are about 500,000 distinct CDR3 sequences, approximately 16% observed once, and the top ten hold about 3%. The specimen was CD4+ T cells sorted from PBMCs, collected around 2 years after vaccination. The receptors derive from a man between 45 and 75 years old who received an inactivated influenza vaccine.

The rearrangement joins TRBV11-2 to TRBJ2-5; 11 bases align to TRBD2. The trim removed 0 bases at V and 2 bases at J, leaving 8 bases unmatched. The CDR3 is made up of 18 amino acids. Germline V lookup: CDR1 SGHAT, CDR2 FQNNGV. The CDR3 region has the DNA TGTGCCAGCAGCTTAGAGGGACCTAGCGGGGGGTATCAAGAGACCCAGTACTTC. This encodes CASSLEGPSGGYQETQYF. Complete variable domain (other parts from reference TRBV11-2 and TRBJ2-5): EAGVAQSPRYKIIEKRQSVAFWCNPISGHATLYWYQQILGQGPKLLIQFQNNGVVDDSQLPKDRFSAERLKGVDSTLKIQPAKLEDSAVYLCASSLEGPSGGYQETQYFGPGTRLLVL.

This clonotype was counted only a few times. The chain is built from TRBV12-3 or TRBV12-4 and TRBJ2-3, with D perhaps matching TRBD2 (7 bases). This CDR3 contains 13 residues. V shed 8 bases and J shed 6 bases, with 15 bases lying between them. The CDR3 DNA sequence: TGTGCCAGCCTGACGGGGGGCGGGGATACGCAGTATTTT. This translates into CASLTGGGDTQYF.

At least ten counts were recorded for this clonotype. For the CDR3, the DNA is TGTGCCAGCTCACAGAACCAAGAGACCCAGTACTTC. Translating it yields CASSQNQETQYF. The chain carries TRBV18 and TRBJ2-5; D gene uncertain. The CDR3 consists of 12 residues. V lost 4 bases and J lost 0, with 3 bases in between. Germline V gene lookup returns CDR1 KGHSH and CDR2 LQKENI.

This clonotype has just a few counts. This sequence joins TRBV4-3 and TRBJ2-7; perhaps TRBD2 as D (5 bases). CDR1 is LGHNA and CDR2 is YSLEER in the germline V gene. The CDR3 contains 14 residues. V was shortened by 3 bases and J by 2 bases, with 11 bases between the two germline ends. In DNA form, the CDR3 reads TGCGCCAGCAGCCAGAATTGGACTCCCTACGAGCAGTACTTC. Its translation is CASSQNWTPYEQYF.

In this sample, this clonotype turned up a few times. V usage is TRBV12-3 or TRBV12-4 and J usage is TRBJ1-4; D is perhaps TRBD1 (5 bases). CDR3 size: 14 residues. Trimming took off 5 bases at V and 6 bases at J, with 13 bases between the two ends. This CDR3 is CASSLQGRDEKLFF. The CDR3 DNA reads as TGTGCCAGCAGTCTCCAGGGTAGGGATGAAAAACTGTTTTTT.